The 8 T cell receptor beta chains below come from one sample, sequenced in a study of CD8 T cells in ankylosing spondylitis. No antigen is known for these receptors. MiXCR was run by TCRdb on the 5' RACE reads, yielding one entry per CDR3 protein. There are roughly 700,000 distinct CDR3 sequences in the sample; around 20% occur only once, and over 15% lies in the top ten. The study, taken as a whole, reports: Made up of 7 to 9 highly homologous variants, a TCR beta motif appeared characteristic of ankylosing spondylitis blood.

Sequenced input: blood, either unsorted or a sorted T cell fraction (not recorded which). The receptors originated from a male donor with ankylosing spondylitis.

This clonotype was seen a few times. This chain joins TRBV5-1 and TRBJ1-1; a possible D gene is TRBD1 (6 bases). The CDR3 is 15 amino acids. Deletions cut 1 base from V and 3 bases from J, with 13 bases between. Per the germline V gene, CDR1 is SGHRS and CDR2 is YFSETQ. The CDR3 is CASSLTWGADTEAFF. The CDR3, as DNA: TGCGCCAGCAGCTTGACCTGGGGGGCCGACACTGAAGCTTTCTTT.

CDR3 sequence reads: CASSFGGAYYEQYF. As DNA, the CDR3 is TGTGCCAGCAGCTTTGGTGGGGCCTACTACGAGCAGTACTTC. The V call is TRBV7-2, the J call TRBJ2-7, with D perhaps matching TRBD1 (5 bases). This CDR3 spans 14 amino acids. Trimming shortened V by 3 bases and J by 3 bases, and 12 bases separated the two germline ends. Germline V CDR1 and CDR2: SGHTA, FQGNSA. Combining the CDR3 with reference TRBV7-2 and TRBJ2-7 gives the whole variable domain GAGVSQSPSNKVTEKGKDVELRCDPISGHTALYWYRQSLGQGLEFLIYFQGNSAPDKSGLPSDRFSAERTGGSVSTLTIQRTQQEDSAVYLCASSFGGAYYEQYFGPGTRLTVT.

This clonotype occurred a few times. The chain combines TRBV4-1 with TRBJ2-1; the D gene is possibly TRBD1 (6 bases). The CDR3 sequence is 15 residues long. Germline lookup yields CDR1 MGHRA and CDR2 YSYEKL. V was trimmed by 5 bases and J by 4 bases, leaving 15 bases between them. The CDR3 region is CASSSPGHLYNEQFF. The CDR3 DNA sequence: TGCGCCAGCAGCTCCCCGGGACACCTATACAATGAGCAGTTCTTC.

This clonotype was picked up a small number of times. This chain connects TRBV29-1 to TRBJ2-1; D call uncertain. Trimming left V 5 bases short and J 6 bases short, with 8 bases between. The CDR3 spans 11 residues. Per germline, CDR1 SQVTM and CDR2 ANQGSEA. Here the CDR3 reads CSVLRSNEQFF. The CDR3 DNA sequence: TGCAGCGTTCTGAGGAGCAATGAGCAGTTCTTC.

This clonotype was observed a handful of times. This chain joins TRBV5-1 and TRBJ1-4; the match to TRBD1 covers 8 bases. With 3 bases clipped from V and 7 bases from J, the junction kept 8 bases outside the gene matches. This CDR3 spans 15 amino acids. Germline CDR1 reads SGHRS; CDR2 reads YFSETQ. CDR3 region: CASSSTGGLGEKLFF. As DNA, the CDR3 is TGCGCCAGCAGCTCTACAGGGGGTTTGGGTGAAAAACTGTTTTTT.

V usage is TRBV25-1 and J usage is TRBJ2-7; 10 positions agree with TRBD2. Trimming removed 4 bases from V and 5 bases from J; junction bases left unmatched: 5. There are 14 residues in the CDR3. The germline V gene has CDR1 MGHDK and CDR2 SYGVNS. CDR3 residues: CASSGSGRTHEQYF. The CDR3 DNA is TGTGCCAGCAGTGGTAGCGGGAGGACCCACGAGCAGTACTTC.

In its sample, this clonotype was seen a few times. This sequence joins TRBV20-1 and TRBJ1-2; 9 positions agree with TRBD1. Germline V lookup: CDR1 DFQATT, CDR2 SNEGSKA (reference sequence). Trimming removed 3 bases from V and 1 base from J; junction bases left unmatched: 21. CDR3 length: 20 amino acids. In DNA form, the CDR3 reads TGCAGTGCTAGTAACTGGAATGCCGGACAGGGGCAAACAAATAACTATGGCTACACCTTC. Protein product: CSASNWNAGQGQTNNYGYTF.

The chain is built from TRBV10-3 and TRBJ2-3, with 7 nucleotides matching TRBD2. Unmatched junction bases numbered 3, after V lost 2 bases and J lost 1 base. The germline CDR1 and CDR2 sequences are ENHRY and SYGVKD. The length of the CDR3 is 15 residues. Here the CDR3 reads CAISETGGGTDTQYF. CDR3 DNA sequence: TGTGCCATCAGTGAGACGGGGGGAGGCACAGATACGCAGTATTTT.